A single sample is the source of the 9 T cell receptor beta chains below, sequenced in a study of blood T cell repertoires in COVID-19. Data came from immunoSEQ multiplex PCR; TCRdb stores just in-frame clones and leaves some out. Altogether approximately 390,000 clones are present, approximately 90% being singletons, with the ten largest covering roughly 9.4%. The sequencing input was PBMCs or T cells enriched from blood (not recorded which). The source of these receptors is a woman aged 45-59 years who had recovered from COVID-19.

The gene calls are TRBV3-1 (or the pseudogene TRBV3-2) and TRBJ1-2; D possibly corresponds to TRBD1 (6 bases). CDR3 length: 15 amino acids. Trimming removed 0 bases from V and 4 bases from J, with 12 bases in between. Per the germline V gene, CDR1 is LGHDT and CDR2 is YNNKEL (reference sequence). The CDR3 nucleotides are TGTGCCAGCAGCCAAGACCGAAGACAGGTCTATGGCTACACCTTC. Translation: CASSQDRRQVYGYTF.

CDR3 sequence reads: CASSPGSMSTGELFF. The CDR3 region has the DNA TGTGCCAGCTCACCTGGTAGTATGAGTACCGGGGAGCTGTTTTTT. The genes are TRBV18 and TRBJ2-2; D is unclear. This CDR3 comprises 15 residues. Trimming cost V 3 bases and J 5 bases, with 13 bases left between them. Germline V gene data show CDR1 as KGHSH and CDR2 as LQKENI.

The V call is TRBV9, the J call TRBJ2-7; TRBD1 is a possible D gene (5 bases). V was trimmed by 0 bases and J by 5 bases, leaving 15 bases between them. The CDR3 totals 15 residues. Germline V CDR1 and CDR2: SGDLS, YYNGEE. CDR3 nucleotide sequence: TGTGCCAGCAGCGTAGCTTACCAGGGAACCAACGAGCAGTACTTC. It is translated as CASSVAYQGTNEQYF.

The rearrangement uses TRBV4-2 and TRBJ1-2; possible D gene TRBD1, 6 bases. The CDR3 contains 17 residues. The V gene lost 1 base and the J gene lost 4 bases, with 19 bases spanning the gap. Germline V gene lookup returns CDR1 LGHNA and CDR2 YNFKEQ. CDR3: CASSQVGLTNRAYGYTF. The CDR3 DNA reads TGTGCCAGCAGCCAAGTGGGATTAACTAACAGGGCCTATGGCTACACCTTC.

The V gene is TRBV4-3, the J gene TRBJ2-1, with 7 bases aligning to TRBD1. Losses at the gene ends were 0 bases for V and 2 bases for J; bases not matched to a gene: 4. The germline CDR1 and CDR2 sequences are LGHNA and YSLEER. There are 16 residues in the CDR3. This chain's CDR3 is CASSQDAGGTYNEQFF. The DNA of the CDR3 is TGCGCCAGCAGCCAAGATGCAGGGGGAACCTACAATGAGCAGTTCTTC.

CDR3 sequence reads: CASGRAGGSYNEQFF. In nucleotides, the CDR3 is TGTGCCAGCGGGCGGGCGGGAGGCTCCTACAATGAGCAGTTCTTC. V gene TRBV2 combines with J gene TRBJ2-1, with TRBD2 identical over 8 bases. In germline, CDR1 is SNHLY, CDR2 FYNNEI. The V segment lost 8 bases and the J segment 0 bases; nucleotides outside the gene matches: 6. CDR3 length: 15 residues.

The chain uses TRBV28 and TRBJ1-2; D gene uncertain. In germline, CDR1 is MDHEN, CDR2 SYDVKM. Trimming pared 5 bases from V and 6 bases from J, leaving 16 bases between. This CDR3 contains 14 residues. CDR3 DNA sequence: TGTGCCAGCAGTCCACCTTGGGAAGCGGATGGCTACACCTTC. Translation gives CASSPPWEADGYTF.

This chain connects TRBV9 to TRBJ1-3; a possible D gene is TRBD1 (6 bases). Germline lookup yields CDR1 SGDLS and CDR2 YYNGEE. The CDR3 runs to 17 residues. Trimming cost V 0 bases and J 0 bases, with 13 bases left between them. CDR3 nucleotide sequence: TGTGCCAGCAGCGTAGGGGGACATTCCGTCTCTGGAAACACCATATATTTT. This translates into CASSVGGHSVSGNTIYF.

This chain uses TRBV9 with TRBJ2-7, with D maybe TRBD1 (5 bases). Germline V lookup: CDR1 SGDLS, CDR2 YYNGEE. This CDR3 is 14 amino acids long. The germline V and J ends were trimmed by 0 bases and 5 bases, with 12 bases remaining between them. In DNA, the CDR3 is TGTGCCAGCAGCGTAGCTTCCAGGGCTGACGAGCAGTACTTC. Protein product: CASSVASRADEQYF.